This entry lists 31 T cell receptor beta chains sequenced from one sample in a study of blood T cell repertoires in COVID-19. TCRdb's table, derived via immunoSEQ multiplex PCR, lists solely in-frame clones and lacks some. The sample holds approximately 70,000 clones, about 90% seen once. The sample comprised peripheral blood. The receptors derive from a woman aged 45-65 years with COVID-19, enrolled during active disease.

V usage is TRBV1 and J usage is TRBJ1-6; TRBD1 reflects the table's D call only, with no check against the DNA. TRBV1 is an annotated pseudogene. This CDR3 has 16 residues. The CDR3: CTSSHLLTGSNSPLHF. CDR3 bases: TGCACCAGCAGCCATCTCCTGACAGGGAGTAATTCACCCCTCCACTTT.

V is TRBV28 and J is TRBJ2-4; D is undetermined. The ends were cut back, 6 bases at V and 4 bases at J, with 19 bases in the middle. This CDR3 comprises 16 residues. Germline V CDR1 and CDR2: MDHEN, SYDVKM. CDR3 sequence: CASSRSGSGSKNIQYF. CDR3 DNA sequence: TGTGCCAGCAGCCGCTCAGGATCCGGCAGTAAAAACATTCAGTACTTC.

The chain has TRBV9 and TRBJ2-1; no clear D gene. The germline V gene has CDR1 SGDLS and CDR2 YYNGEE. V lost 5 bases and J lost 8, with 14 bases in between. The CDR3 is 13 residues long. CDR3 loop: CASSRRVRDEQFF. The CDR3 nucleotides read TGTGCCAGCAGTCGCCGAGTCCGCGATGAGCAGTTCTTC.

The rearrangement joins TRBV11-2 to TRBJ1-1, with TRBD1 as a possible D gene (6 bases). V lost 5 bases and J 11 bases, leaving 15 bases between the germline ends. Germline V CDR1 and CDR2: SGHAT, FQNNGV. The CDR3 sequence is 12 residues long. CDR3 sequence: CASSPQGSMAFF. The DNA of the CDR3 is TGTGCCAGCAGCCCCCAGGGGAGCATGGCTTTCTTT.

This chain's CDR3 is CASSRTSYYEQYF. CDR3 nucleotides: TGTGCCAGCAGTAGGACTAGTTACTACGAGCAGTACTTC. The rearrangement uses TRBV6-5 and TRBJ2-7; 7 positions agree with TRBD2. CDR1 MNHEY and CDR2 SVGAGI come from the germline V gene. CDR3 length equals 13 residues. Losses at the gene ends were 5 bases for V and 3 bases for J; bases not matched to a gene: 4.

V is TRBV7-3 and J is TRBJ2-1; D is possibly TRBD2 (6 bases). The CDR3 runs to 12 residues. Per germline, CDR1 SGHTA and CDR2 FQGTGA. V was shortened by 2 bases and J by 9 bases, with 8 bases between the two germline ends. The DNA for the CDR3 is TGTGCCAGCAGCTTACGGGGGAGTGAGCAGTTCTTC. As protein: CASSLRGSEQFF.

V gene TRBV5-1 combines with J gene TRBJ2-7; weak D call: TRBD2 (6 bases). This CDR3 has 16 residues. CDR1 is SGHRS, CDR2 YFSETQ, per germline. V was trimmed by 4 bases and J by 5 bases, leaving 22 bases between them. The CDR3 DNA reads TGCGCCAGCAGCCTTCGGGGGATGACGGGGATCCACGAGCAGTACTTC. Encoded protein: CASSLRGMTGIHEQYF.

The chain couples TRBV7-2 to TRBJ1-1; 7 nucleotides align to TRBD1. Germline CDR1 and CDR2: SGHTA and FQGNSA. V lost 4 bases and J lost 6; bases outside the gene matches: 14. This CDR3 comprises 16 residues. In DNA, the CDR3 is TGTGCCAGCAGCTCCGCAGACGAGGGGGCGATAGCTGAAGCTTTCTTT. It yields the protein CASSSADEGAIAEAFF.

This clone came up once. The DNA for the CDR3 is TGTGCCAGCAGTTATAGGGAGATCGACGAGCAGTACTTC. Its translation is CASSYREIDEQYF. This chain joins TRBV6-5 and TRBJ2-7, with D perhaps TRBD2 (5 bases). V shed 3 bases and J shed 5 bases, with 11 bases lying between them. The CDR3 runs to 13 residues. Per the germline V gene, CDR1 is MNHEY and CDR2 is SVGAGI.

This clone was observed a single time. This chain links TRBV28 with TRBJ2-7; TRBD1 aligns across 11 bases. V lost 8 bases to trimming and J lost 7 bases; unmatched junction nucleotides: 13. The CDR3 spans 15 residues. The V gene's germline CDR1 is MDHEN and CDR2 SYDVKM. CDR3 region: CASRGSGQGAWEQYF. The DNA for the CDR3 is TGTGCCAGCCGCGGGAGCGGACAGGGGGCTTGGGAGCAGTACTTC.

This clone was recorded once. The chain couples TRBV10-3 to TRBJ2-1, with D perhaps matching TRBD2 (5 bases). Germline loops: CDR1 ENHRY, CDR2 SYGVKD. The length of the CDR3 is 16 residues. The V gene lost 5 bases and the J gene lost 0 bases, with 14 bases spanning the gap. DNA of the CDR3: TGTGCCATCAGTACCCCCGGACTCGGCTCCTACAATGAGCAGTTCTTC. It codes for CAISTPGLGSYNEQFF.

J is TRBJ1-6 and V is TRBV28; TRBD1 matches 10 bases. Germline assignment: CDR1 MDHEN and CDR2 SYDVKM. V was pared by 2 bases and J by 10 bases, with 2 bases of the junction left unmatched. The CDR3 is 14 amino acids. CDR3 in amino acids: CASSLGTGVSPLHF. CDR3 bases: TGTGCCAGCAGTTTAGGGACAGGGGTATCACCCCTCCACTTT.

The V gene is TRBV5-5, the J gene TRBJ2-7, with a possible D match to TRBD1 (6 bases). Trimming left V 5 bases short and J 2 bases short, with 17 bases between. CDR1 is SGHKS and CDR2 is YYEKEE in the germline V gene (reference sequence). The CDR3 length is 15 residues. This chain's CDR3 is CASRPRTDLPYEQYF. CDR3 sequence (DNA): TGTGCCAGCAGACCCCGGACAGATCTACCCTACGAGCAGTACTTC. Drawing the rest from reference TRBV5-5 and TRBJ2-7, the complete variable domain is DAGVTQSPTHLIKTRGQQVTLRCSPISGHKSVSWYQQVLGQGPQFIFQYYEKEERGRGNFPDRFSARQFPNYSSELNVNALLLGDSALYLCASRPRTDLPYEQYFGPGTRLTVT.

The CDR3 DNA is TGTGCCAGCTCACCACAGGACAGGGCTATGGCCGGGGAGCTGTTTTTT. It codes for CASSPQDRAMAGELFF. This sequence joins TRBV18 and TRBJ2-2, with TRBD1 matching over 8 bases. V gave up 1 base and J gave up 6 bases; unmatched junction bases: 7. This CDR3 spans 16 amino acids. CDR1 and CDR2 (germline): KGHSH, LQKENI.

This rearrangement joins TRBV4-1 to TRBJ2-7, with a tentative D call TRBD1 (5 bases). V shed 10 bases and J shed 0 bases, with 16 bases lying between them. The CDR3 runs to 14 residues. In germline, CDR1 is MGHRA, CDR2 YSYEKL. The CDR3 DNA reads as TGCGCCACCCAGAGGACACCTCTCTCCTACGAGCAGTACTTC. Amino acids: CATQRTPLSYEQYF.

A single count supports this clone. This sequence joins TRBV7-6 and TRBJ2-1; TRBD1 matches 10 bases. Germline assignment: CDR1 SGHVS and CDR2 FNYEAQ. V shed 5 bases and J 9 bases; nucleotides not matched to a gene: 13. CDR3 size: 16 residues. CDR3 DNA: TGTGCCAGCAGCGCAAGTTCCGGGACAGGGGACGGTGAGCAGTTCTTC. Residues: CASSASSGTGDGEQFF.

The rearrangement links TRBV3-1 (or the pseudogene TRBV3-2) to TRBJ1-6, with D unresolved. The CDR3 has 16 amino acids. Trimming pared 1 base from V and 2 bases from J, leaving 9 bases between. Germline CDR1 and CDR2: LGHDT and YNNKEL (reference sequence). CDR3 sequence reads: CASSQGGGTYNSPLHF. For the CDR3, the DNA is TGTGCCAGCAGCCAAGGTGGAGGCACCTATAATTCACCCCTCCACTTT.

This clone was seen once. The rearrangement joins TRBV7-2 to TRBJ2-7; D unclear. Trimming removed 1 base from V and 0 bases from J, with 7 bases in between. This CDR3 is 14 amino acids long. Germline CDR1 SGHTA, CDR2 FQGNSA. This chain's CDR3 is CASSLVPGSYEQYF. CDR3 DNA: TGTGCCAGCAGCTTAGTCCCCGGCTCCTACGAGCAGTACTTC.

V gene TRBV2 combines with J gene TRBJ2-5; 7 positions match TRBD2. This CDR3 spans 12 amino acids. Germline V CDR1 and CDR2: SNHLY, FYNNEI. The V and J ends lost 10 bases and 5 bases, in that order; junction bases with no gene match: 7. The chain's CDR3 is CATQRESETQYF. As DNA, the CDR3 is TGTGCCACCCAGCGGGAATCGGAGACCCAGTACTTC.

The chain couples TRBV4-2 to TRBJ2-2; D is uncertain. Trimming removed 4 bases from V and 3 bases from J, with 21 bases in between. Per the germline V gene, CDR1 is LGHNA and CDR2 is YNFKEQ. The CDR3 is made up of 18 amino acids. The CDR3 is CASSLKSAGASDTGELFF. The DNA of the CDR3 is TGTGCCAGCAGCCTAAAATCTGCTGGCGCAAGCGACACCGGGGAGCTGTTTTTT.

The V call is TRBV6-2 or TRBV6-3, the J call TRBJ2-2; 7 bases map to TRBD2. The CDR3 is 14 residues long. The V segment lost 2 bases and the J segment 6 bases; nucleotides outside the gene matches: 3. CDR1 is MNHEY and CDR2 is SVGEGT in the germline V gene. CDR3 nucleotide sequence: TGTGCCAGCAGTTACCTAGCGGAGGCCGGGGAGCTGTTTTTT. This codes for CASSYLAEAGELFF.

V is TRBV12-3 or TRBV12-4 and J is TRBJ2-7; 7 bases map to TRBD1. The V gene end was trimmed by 6 bases and the J gene end by 0 bases; junction bases not matched to a gene: 2. The CDR3 is made up of 13 amino acids. Here the CDR3 reads CASSDRVSYEQYF. The CDR3 nucleotides read TGTGCCAGCAGCGACAGGGTCTCCTACGAGCAGTACTTC.

The chain combines TRBV27 with TRBJ2-1, with 8 bases identical to TRBD2. Looked up from germline, CDR1 is MNHEY and CDR2 is SMNVEV (reference sequence). V dropped 7 bases and J dropped 8; count of bases not matched to a gene: 10. The CDR3 is 14 amino acids. The CDR3 DNA reads as TGTGCCAGCACTGTAAGCGGGAGAGGAGATGAGCAGTTCTTC. Its translation: CASTVSGRGDEQFF.

The V call is TRBV19, the J call TRBJ1-5; TRBD1 agrees at 7 bases. J lost 3 bases, V lost 5 bases, and 10 bases had no gene match. The length of the CDR3 is 16 residues. Germline V gene data show CDR1 as LNHDA and CDR2 as SQIVND (reference sequence). In DNA, the CDR3 is TGTGCCAGTAGTTTGGGACAGTCAGCCGTCAATCAGCCCCAGCATTTT. The encoded protein is CASSLGQSAVNQPQHF.

The chain recombines TRBV10-2 with TRBJ1-5; possible D gene TRBD1, 6 bases. V was shortened by 6 bases and J by 6 bases, with 33 bases between the two germline ends. Germline CDR1 WSHSY, CDR2 SAAADI. CDR3 length: 20 amino acids. The chain's CDR3 is CASSQGRGTRAIESAQPQHF. CDR3 nucleotide sequence: TGCGCCAGCAGCCAAGGGAGGGGGACGAGGGCAATTGAGTCGGCTCAGCCCCAGCATTTT.

The chain couples TRBV12-3 or TRBV12-4 to TRBJ1-3; D is possibly TRBD1 (5 bases). There are 13 residues in the CDR3. V lost 3 bases to trimming and J lost 5 bases, with 8 bases between them. DNA of the CDR3: TGTGCCAGCAGTTTGGGGCAGAGAAACACCATATATTTT. Protein sequence: CASSLGQRNTIYF.

This chain uses TRBV18 with TRBJ1-1; no definite D call. Germline CDR1 and CDR2: KGHSH and LQKENI. This CDR3 contains 15 residues. The V end was cut by 3 bases, the J end by 2 bases, with 13 bases between. CDR3 in amino acids: CASSPLGVPNTEAFF. The CDR3 DNA sequence: TGTGCCAGCTCACCCCTCGGGGTCCCCAACACTGAAGCTTTCTTT.

A few counts support this clone. The chain joins TRBV10-3 to TRBJ1-2; D is possibly TRBD1 (6 bases). The CDR3 extends over 13 amino acids. Germline values: CDR1 ENHRY, CDR2 SYGVKD. Deletions cut 6 bases from V and 4 bases from J, with 12 bases between. CDR3 residues: CAIRNTGSYGYTF. CDR3 bases: TGTGCCATCAGGAACACAGGGAGCTATGGCTACACCTTC.

This clone has just a few counts. The chain combines TRBV7-6 with TRBJ2-7; TRBD2 agrees at 8 bases. Germline values: CDR1 SGHVS, CDR2 FNYEAQ. The J segment lost 6 bases and the V segment lost 1 base, leaving 5 bases of the junction unmatched. The CDR3 is made up of 14 amino acids. CDR3 region: CASSLGTSPVEQYF. Written as DNA, the CDR3 is TGTGCCAGCAGCTTAGGGACTAGCCCGGTCGAGCAGTACTTC.

The chain links TRBV28 to TRBJ1-2, with 12 bases that match TRBD1. Germline lookup yields CDR1 MDHEN and CDR2 SYDVKM. The CDR3 is 16 amino acids. Trimming cost V 6 bases and J 7 bases; bases outside gene matches: 12. CDR3: CASRRGTGGAVLGYTF. Written as DNA, the CDR3 is TGTGCCAGCAGGAGGGGGACAGGGGGCGCCGTTCTTGGCTACACCTTC.

Only one count was recorded for this clone. The chain combines TRBV6-6 with TRBJ2-7; the match to TRBD2 covers 12 bases. The germline CDR1 and CDR2 sequences are MNHNY and SVGAGI (reference sequence). This CDR3 contains 16 residues. With V trimmed by 6 bases and J by 2 bases, 8 bases remained unmatched. The CDR3 sequence is CASRRGTSGSTYEQYF. For the CDR3, the DNA is TGTGCCAGCAGAAGAGGGACTAGCGGGTCTACCTACGAGCAGTACTTC.